This T cell receptor beta chain was identified during a study of blood T cell repertoires in COVID-19. CDR3 length: 14 amino acids. The V gene's germline CDR1 is MNHEY and CDR2 SVGEGT. V trimming: 7 bases; J trimming: 6 bases; junction bases outside the gene matches: 8. The protocol was immunoSEQ multiplex PCR, while the TCRdb copy is restricted to in-frame clones and leaves out a portion. The sample has around 220,000 clones, under 90% seen once. The sample comprised peripheral blood. The V gene is TRBV6-2 or TRBV6-3, the J gene TRBJ2-5, with 10 bases fitting TRBD2. The sequence was obtained from a young man with active or convalescent COVID-19. The CDR3: CASNPSGSGKTQYF. In DNA, the CDR3 is TGTGCCAGCAACCCTAGCGGGAGTGGCAAGACCCAGTACTTC.